This TCR beta chain appears in the sequencing data of a study of Graves' ophthalmopathy and Graves' hyperthyroidism. Clinical symptoms, serum thyroxine, TRAb, thyroid ultrasound and orbital computed tomography formed the basis of diagnosis. This clonotype appeared many times. Trimming took 2 bases from V and 5 from J; bases not matched to a gene: 7. CDR1 is SGHDT and CDR2 is YYEEEE in the germline V gene. CDR3 length: 15 amino acids. Amplification of TCR beta CDR3 regions used RNA transcripts. Second-round multiplex PCR came after a first-round RT-PCR that employed HTBI primers. One entry per CDR3 protein, called by TCRdb with MiXCR from the multiplex PCR reads. This sample yields around 470,000 distinct CDR3 sequences, of which under 15% are seen a single time; 9.8% belongs to the top ten.

The sequence was obtained from a woman aged 25-40 years with Graves' ophthalmopathy. The V call is TRBV5-6, the J call TRBJ1-5; 7 bases are shared with TRBD1. Sequenced sample: blood. This CDR3 is CASSLSHRGYQPQHF. The CDR3, as DNA: TGTGCCAGCAGCTTAAGCCACAGGGGTTATCAGCCCCAGCATTTT.